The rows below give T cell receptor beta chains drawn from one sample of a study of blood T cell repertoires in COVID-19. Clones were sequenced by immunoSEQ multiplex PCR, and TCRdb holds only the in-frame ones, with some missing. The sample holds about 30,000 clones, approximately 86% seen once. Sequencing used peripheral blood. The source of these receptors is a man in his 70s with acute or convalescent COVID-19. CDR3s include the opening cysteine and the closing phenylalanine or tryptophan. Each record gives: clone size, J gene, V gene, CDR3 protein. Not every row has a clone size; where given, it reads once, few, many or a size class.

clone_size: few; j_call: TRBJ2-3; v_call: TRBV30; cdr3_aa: CAWTLLGQTSTDTQYF
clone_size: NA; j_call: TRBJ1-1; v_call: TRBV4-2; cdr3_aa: CASSQGALTEAFF
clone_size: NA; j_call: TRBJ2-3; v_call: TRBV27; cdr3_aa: CASGSRSYTDTQYF
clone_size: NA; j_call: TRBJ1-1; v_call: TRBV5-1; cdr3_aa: CASSLRDRGEAFF
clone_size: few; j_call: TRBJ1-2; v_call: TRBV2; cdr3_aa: CAGRESTGIYGYTF
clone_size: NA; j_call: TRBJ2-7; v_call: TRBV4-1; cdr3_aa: CASSRGQGAWEGEYF
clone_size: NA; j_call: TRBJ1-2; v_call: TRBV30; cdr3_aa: CAWSVRGYGYTF
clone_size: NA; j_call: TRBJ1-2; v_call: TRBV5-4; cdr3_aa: CASSPGGFEGYTF
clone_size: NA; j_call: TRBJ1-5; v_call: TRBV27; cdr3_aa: CASGTGRGSNQPQHF
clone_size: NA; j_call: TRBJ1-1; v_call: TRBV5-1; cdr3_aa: CASSLRTGNTEAFF
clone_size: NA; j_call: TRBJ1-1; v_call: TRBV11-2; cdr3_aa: CASSLRGLRTAGLNTEAFF
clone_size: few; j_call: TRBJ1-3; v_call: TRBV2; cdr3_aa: CASSVTGDTIYF
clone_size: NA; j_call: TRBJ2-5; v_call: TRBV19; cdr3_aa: CASSIGQGAETQYF
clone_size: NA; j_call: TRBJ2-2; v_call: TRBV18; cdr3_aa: CASSPADRELFF
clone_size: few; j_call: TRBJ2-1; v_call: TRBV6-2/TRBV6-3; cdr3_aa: CASSFQTSTEQFF
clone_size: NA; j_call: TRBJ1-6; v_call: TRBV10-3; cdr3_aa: CAISDGQGDSPLHF
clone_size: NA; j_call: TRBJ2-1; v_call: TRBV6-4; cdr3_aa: CASSDTWTAEQFF
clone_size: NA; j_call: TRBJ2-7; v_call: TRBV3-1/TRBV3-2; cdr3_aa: CASSQDRGAYEQYF
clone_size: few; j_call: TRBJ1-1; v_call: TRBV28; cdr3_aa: CASSFIVETEAFF
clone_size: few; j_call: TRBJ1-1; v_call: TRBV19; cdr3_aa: CASSMGRATEAFF
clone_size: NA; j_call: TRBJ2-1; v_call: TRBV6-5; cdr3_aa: CASRTGHLNEQFF
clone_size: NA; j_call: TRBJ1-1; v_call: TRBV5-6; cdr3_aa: CASSLVEVRAEAFF
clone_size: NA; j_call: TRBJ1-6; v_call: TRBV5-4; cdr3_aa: CASSFSREGSPLHF
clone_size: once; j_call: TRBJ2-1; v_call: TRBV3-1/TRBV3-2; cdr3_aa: CASSFADEQFF
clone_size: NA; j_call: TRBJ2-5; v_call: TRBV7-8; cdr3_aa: CASSKLAGPETQYF
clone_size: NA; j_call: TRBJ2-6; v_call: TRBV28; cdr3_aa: CASSKDRGASSGANVLTF
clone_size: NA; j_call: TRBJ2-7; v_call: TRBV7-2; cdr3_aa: CASSPDRGSYEQYF
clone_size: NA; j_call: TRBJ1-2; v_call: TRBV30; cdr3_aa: CAWIPLGTGYGYTF
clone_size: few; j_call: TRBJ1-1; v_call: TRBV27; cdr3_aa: CASSLQYGQENTEAFF
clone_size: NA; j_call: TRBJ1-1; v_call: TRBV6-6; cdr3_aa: CASSARDREAFF
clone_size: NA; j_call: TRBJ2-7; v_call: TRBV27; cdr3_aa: CASSLSFSAQRDQTDEQYF